The T cell receptor (beta chain) described here comes from a study of T cells in Graves' hyperthyroidism and ophthalmopathy. The CDR3 sequence is 12 residues long. Germline assignment: CDR1 SGHTA and CDR2 FQGNSA. The germline V and J ends were trimmed by 5 bases and 3 bases, with 8 bases remaining between them. Using RNA transcripts as the source, TCR beta CDR3 regions were amplified. HTBI primers were the set used in a first-round RT-PCR of the TCR CDR3. TCRdb passed the multiplex PCR reads through MiXCR, listing each CDR3 protein once. Here the sample spans under 400,000 distinct CDR3 sequences, 12% to 15% being singletons. Findings and limits, study-wide: Clonotypes that were expanded in thyroid above 0.001 mostly appeared in blood too.

The authors obtained PBMCs from around 11 ml of fresh peripheral blood. This clonotype appeared many times. Its antigen is as yet unknown. The chain combines TRBV7-2 with TRBJ2-7; D gene unclear. The clonotype comes from a woman aged 55-70 years with Graves' ophthalmopathy. The sequencing sample was made of blood. The CDR3 loop reads CASSGRSYEQYF. The CDR3 nucleotides are TGTGCCAGCAGCGGACGCAGCTACGAGCAGTACTTC. Complete variable domain (other parts from reference TRBV7-2 and TRBJ2-7): GAGVSQSPSNKVTEKGKDVELRCDPISGHTALYWYRQSLGQGLEFLIYFQGNSAPDKSGLPSDRFSAERTGGSVSTLTIQRTQQEDSAVYLCASSGRSYEQYFGPGTRLTVT.